Below, 22 T cell receptor beta chains from the same sample are listed, as sequenced in a study of T cell responses to AZD1222 COVID-19 vaccine. Libraries were prepared by immunoSEQ multiplex PCR; TCRdb keeps only in-frame clonotypes and omits some of them. The sample has 150,000 to 200,000 clones, 88% seen once. Source: peripheral blood, taken 28 days after the second AZD1222 dose. All receptors come from an adult who received the AZD1222 COVID-19 vaccine.

CDR3 sequence (DNA): TGTGCCAGCAGTTTACTCCCCATCTCTGGAAACACCATATATTTT. As protein: CASSLLPISGNTIYF. This chain connects TRBV27 to TRBJ1-3; no clear D gene. The CDR3 is 15 amino acids. V was trimmed by 2 bases and J by 0 bases, leaving 8 bases between them. Germline CDR1 MNHEY, CDR2 SMNVEV (reference sequence).

V gene TRBV6-1 combines with J gene TRBJ1-2, with D unclear. This CDR3 comprises 14 residues. V was shortened by 3 bases and J by 6 bases, with 14 bases between the two germline ends. Per germline, CDR1 MNHNS and CDR2 SASEGT. The CDR3 DNA is TGTGCCAGCAGTGAGACCCGGGCCAGCGATGGCTACACCTTC. This gives the protein CASSETRASDGYTF.

This clone was picked up one time. The chain carries TRBV18 and TRBJ2-3, with 8 nucleotides matching TRBD2. CDR3 length: 15 residues. Trimming took 0 bases from V and 4 from J; bases not matched to a gene: 3. Germline V gene lookup returns CDR1 KGHSH and CDR2 LQKENI. The CDR3 region is CASSPPSGSSDTQYF. CDR3 nucleotides: TGTGCCAGCTCACCACCGAGCGGGAGCTCAGATACGCAGTATTTT.

The chain uses TRBV10-3 and TRBJ2-1; D perhaps matches TRBD2 (7 bases). With 9 bases removed from V and 10 bases from J, the gap between germline ends came to 19 bases. The CDR3 sequence is 13 residues long. The germline gives CDR1 ENHRY, CDR2 SYGVKD. CDR3 sequence: CAMALGGREEQFF. The CDR3 DNA follows: TGTGCCATGGCTTTAGGGGGGCGGGAGGAGCAGTTCTTC.

This clone has only a few counts. Germline is not matched at one junction end, which may reflect a read error. The chain links TRBV13 to TRBJ1-1; D remains ambiguous. CDR1 and CDR2 (germline): PRHDT, FYEKMQ (reference sequence). The CDR3 runs 13 residues. This CDR3 is CASSLVGNSEAFF. In DNA form, the CDR3 reads TGTGCCAGCAGCTTGGTGGGGAACTCTGAAGCTTTCTTT.

The chain links TRBV19 to TRBJ1-5; 7 bases are a match to TRBD1. There are 13 residues in the CDR3. V dropped 5 bases and J dropped 6; count of bases not matched to a gene: 4. Germline assignment: CDR1 LNHDA and CDR2 SQIVND (reference sequence). The CDR3 DNA sequence: TGTGCCAGTAGTTGGCAGGGGGGTCAGCCCCAGCATTTT. Translating gives CASSWQGGQPQHF.

The chain employs TRBV7-9 and TRBJ2-7; TRBD1 aligns across 8 bases. Germline V CDR1 and CDR2: SEHNR, FQNEAQ (reference sequence). The CDR3 is made up of 13 amino acids. V lost 5 bases and J lost 3; bases outside the gene matches: 3. CDR3 amino acids: CASSPGQVYEQYF. CDR3 in DNA: TGTGCCAGCAGCCCGGGACAGGTCTACGAGCAGTACTTC.

This chain joins TRBV6-5 and TRBJ2-7, with 7 bases matching TRBD2. The V segment lost 3 bases and the J segment 4 bases; nucleotides outside the gene matches: 6. This CDR3 has 14 amino acids. Germline-derived CDR1 and CDR2 are MNHEY and SVGAGI. CDR3 protein: CASSYGREWYEQYF. CDR3 sequence (DNA): TGTGCCAGCAGTTATGGGCGGGAGTGGTACGAGCAGTACTTC.

The CDR3 coding sequence is TGTGCCAGTAGTATAGATCTAGGAAGGCCCAATGAGCAGTTCTTC. This codes for CASSIDLGRPNEQFF. The V gene is TRBV19, the J gene TRBJ2-1; no definite D call. Per the germline V gene, CDR1 is LNHDA and CDR2 is SQIVND (reference sequence). The CDR3 length is 15 residues. V lost 0 bases, J lost 6 bases, and 12 bases lay in between.

The J gene is TRBJ2-5, the V gene TRBV27, with TRBD2 as a possible D gene (5 bases). V lost 2 bases and J 7 bases, leaving 5 bases between the germline ends. CDR1 MNHEY and CDR2 SMNVEV come from the germline V gene (reference sequence). CDR3 length: 11 residues. The CDR3 loop reads CASSLEGTQYF. The DNA for the CDR3 is TGTGCCAGCAGTTTAGAGGGGACCCAGTACTTC.

V gene TRBV28 combines with J gene TRBJ2-1; 8 bases fit TRBD1. V trimming: 5 bases; J trimming: 5 bases; junction bases outside the gene matches: 8. CDR3 length: 15 amino acids. The V gene's germline CDR1 is MDHEN and CDR2 SYDVKM. CDR3 region: CASSLPGQANNEQFF. In DNA form, the CDR3 reads TGTGCCAGCAGTCTACCGGGACAGGCCAACAATGAGCAGTTCTTC.

As for this clone: Different DNA sequences within this sample yield the same CDR3. The chain combines TRBV28 with TRBJ1-5, with D perhaps matching TRBD1 (6 bases). Trimming stripped 2 bases from V and 2 bases from J, with 7 bases between. In germline, CDR1 is MDHEN, CDR2 SYDVKM. The CDR3 has 14 residues. CDR3 DNA sequence: TGTGCCAGCAGTTTAAGACAGGGCAATCAGCCCCAGCATTTT. Its translation: CASSLRQGNQPQHF.

The rearrangement uses TRBV7-6 and TRBJ2-1; D perhaps matches TRBD2 (6 bases). The CDR3 consists of 15 residues. The V gene lost 2 bases and the J gene lost 8 bases, with 16 bases spanning the gap. Germline CDR1 reads SGHVS; CDR2 reads FNYEAQ. CDR3 sequence: CASSLSEGRSYEQFF. The CDR3 nucleotides are TGTGCCAGCAGCTTATCGGAGGGTCGATCATATGAGCAGTTCTTC.

This clone was seen only once. At the DNA level, this CDR3 is encoded by other sequences in the same sample as well. This chain uses TRBV27 with TRBJ2-7; D gene uncertain. CDR1 is MNHEY, CDR2 SMNVEV, per germline (reference sequence). V was pared by 6 bases and J by 1 base, with 4 bases between. The CDR3 length is 11 residues. As DNA, the CDR3 is TGTGCCAGCAGCACTTCCTACGAGCAGTACTTC. Protein product: CASSTSYEQYF.

Here the CDR3 reads CASSPGTGTDTQYF. CDR3 DNA sequence: TGCGCCAGCAGCCCCGGGACAGGCACAGATACGCAGTATTTT. V usage is TRBV5-1 and J usage is TRBJ2-3, with 7 bases fitting TRBD1. V gave up 4 bases and J gave up 1 base; unmatched junction bases: 3. Germline CDR1 reads SGHRS; CDR2 reads YFSETQ. The CDR3 is 14 residues long.

This chain uses TRBV4-3 with TRBJ1-1, with 7 bases that match TRBD1. The CDR3 is 14 amino acids. V shed 0 bases and J 12 bases; nucleotides not matched to a gene: 10. Germline values: CDR1 LGHNA, CDR2 YSLEER. The DNA for the CDR3 is TGCGCCAGCAGCCAAGACCAAATGGGACAGTACCCTTTCTTT. Translated, it gives CASSQDQMGQYPFF.

V gene TRBV25-1 combines with J gene TRBJ2-5; D ambiguous. From germline, CDR1 is MGHDK and CDR2 SYGVNS. V dropped 4 bases and J dropped 1 base, with 10 bases sitting between them. The CDR3 has 14 residues. The CDR3 DNA follows: TGTGCCAGCAGTGTGTCCACCACCCAAGAGACCCAGTACTTC. Encoded protein: CASSVSTTQETQYF.

Points on this clone: Distinct nucleotide sequences in the sample also encode this CDR3. The chain links TRBV28 to TRBJ2-7; unclear D gene. V dropped 4 bases and J dropped 4 bases, with 5 bases sitting between them. Germline CDR1 is MDHEN and CDR2 is SYDVKM. The CDR3 length is 11 residues. For the CDR3, the DNA is TGTGCCAGCAGTTCTTCATACGAGCAGTACTTC. It translates to CASSSSYEQYF.

V usage is TRBV9 and J usage is TRBJ2-1; D gene ambiguous. V lost 2 bases and J lost 0, with 6 bases in between. Germline values: CDR1 SGDLS, CDR2 YYNGEE. This CDR3 comprises 14 residues. CDR3 sequence (DNA): TGTGCCAGCAGCGTCTTCCCCTCCTACAATGAGCAGTTCTTC. This translates into CASSVFPSYNEQFF.

The chain joins TRBV28 to TRBJ2-2; D ambiguous. The germline V and J ends were trimmed by 2 bases and 8 bases, with 6 bases remaining between them. CDR1 and CDR2 from the germline V gene are MDHEN and SYDVKM. The CDR3 has 12 amino acids. CDR3 amino acids: CASSLSTGELFF. The CDR3 DNA is TGTGCCAGCAGTTTAAGTACAGGGGAGCTGTTTTTT.

This chain uses TRBV6-2 or TRBV6-3 with TRBJ1-1; no clear D gene. Germline V lookup: CDR1 MNHEY, CDR2 SVGEGT. This CDR3 region has 13 residues. Trimming stripped 3 bases from V and 1 base from J, with 6 bases between. The CDR3 nucleotides are TGTGCCAGCAGTTATGGACCGAACACTGAAGCTTTCTTT. It specifies CASSYGPNTEAFF.

The chain combines TRBV5-6 with TRBJ1-4; no reliable D call. CDR1 and CDR2 from the germline V gene are SGHDT and YYEEEE. The CDR3 covers 15 residues. V was clipped by 2 bases and J by 0 bases, with 8 bases between them. This CDR3 is CASSFWGATNEKLFF. DNA for the CDR3: TGTGCCAGCAGCTTTTGGGGAGCAACTAATGAAAAACTGTTTTTT.